This TCR beta chain was recovered during a study of T cell responses to AZD1222 COVID-19 vaccine. Study-level results: Targeting of unmutated variant regions was reportedly seen in nearly half of spike-specific TCRs. Two AZD1222 doses significantly raised spike-specific TCR breadth and depth over controls.

Clones were sequenced by immunoSEQ multiplex PCR, and TCRdb holds only the in-frame ones, with some missing. The sample consists of about 160,000 clones, around 90% of them appearing once. A word on this clone: Its antigen is undetermined.

This CDR3 is 16 amino acids long. Germline V CDR1 and CDR2: KGHSH, LQKENI. V was pared by 6 bases and J by 1 base, with 16 bases between. This TCR derives from an adult who received the AZD1222 COVID-19 vaccine. The specimen comprised peripheral blood, sampled 28 days after the second AZD1222 dose. The chain uses TRBV18 and TRBJ1-5, with D perhaps matching TRBD1 (6 bases). This CDR3 is CASSTGTPSSNQPQHF. As DNA, the CDR3 is TGTGCCAGCTCTACCGGGACACCCTCCAGCAATCAGCCCCAGCATTTT.